These 30 T cell receptor beta chains originate from one sample sequenced in a study of T cells in Graves' hyperthyroidism and ophthalmopathy. The source material, RNA transcripts, was used to amplify TCR beta CDR3 regions. Using the HTBI primer set, a first-round RT-PCR was run on the TCR CDR3. TCRdb fed the multiplex PCR reads into MiXCR, producing one record per CDR3 protein. This sample has fewer than 750,000 distinct CDR3 sequences, with about 15% found just once. Sequencing input: blood. Every receptor here comes from a middle-aged woman with Graves' ophthalmopathy.

The rearrangement joins TRBV19 to TRBJ1-1, with TRBD1 as a possible D gene (6 bases). Germline V gene data show CDR1 as LNHDA and CDR2 as SQIVND (reference sequence). Trimming pared 4 bases from V and 1 base from J, leaving 10 bases between. The CDR3 consists of 14 residues. CDR3 residues: CASSTGHQNTEAFF. The CDR3 bases are TGTGCCAGTAGTACGGGACATCAGAACACTGAAGCTTTCTTT.

The CDR3 spells CASSLVSVANTGELFF. CDR3 bases: TGCGCCAGCAGCTTGGTCTCCGTCGCTAACACCGGGGAGCTGTTTTTT. V usage is TRBV5-1 and J usage is TRBJ2-2; D gene unclear. Germline V gene data show CDR1 as SGHRS and CDR2 as YFSETQ. The ends were cut back, 0 bases at V and 2 bases at J, with 11 bases in the middle. This CDR3 has 16 amino acids.

The V and J genes are TRBV29-1 and TRBJ2-7; no reliable D call. Germline V gene data show CDR1 as SQVTM and CDR2 as ANQGSEA. V dropped 4 bases and J dropped 3 bases, with 10 bases sitting between them. The length of the CDR3 is 12 residues. CDR3 loop: CSVVGQYYEQYF. The CDR3 nucleotides read TGCAGCGTTGTAGGGCAGTACTACGAGCAGTACTTC.

This chain connects TRBV4-2 to TRBJ2-1, with 9 bases matching TRBD2. With V trimmed by 0 bases and J by 8 bases, 8 bases remained unmatched. The CDR3 sequence is 16 residues long. CDR1 LGHNA and CDR2 YNFKEQ come from the germline V gene. As DNA, the CDR3 is TGTGCCAGCAGCCAAGATAGGACTAGCGCTTGGGATGAGCAGTTCTTC. Protein: CASSQDRTSAWDEQFF.

V gene TRBV5-1 combines with J gene TRBJ2-7; TRBD2 aligns across 13 bases. The germline V gene encodes CDR1 SGHRS and CDR2 YFSETQ. Trimming cost V 0 bases and J 6 bases; bases outside gene matches: 3. The CDR3 is 15 residues long. The CDR3 sequence: CASSLAGLAGSEQYF. DNA of the CDR3: TGCGCCAGCAGCTTGGCGGGACTAGCGGGATCCGAGCAGTACTTC.

This clonotype was detected ten times or more. The V call is TRBV6-2 or TRBV6-3, the J call TRBJ2-5; no clear D gene. Trimming removed 1 base at V and 0 bases at J, with 9 bases between. Germline-derived CDR1 and CDR2 are MNHEY and SVGEGT. The CDR3 has 15 residues. This CDR3 is CASSYLDRYQETQYF. CDR3 DNA sequence: TGTGCCAGCAGTTACTTGGACCGGTACCAAGAGACCCAGTACTTC.

This clonotype has ten or more counts. V gene TRBV11-2 combines with J gene TRBJ1-1, with 7 bases matching TRBD1. The junction had 9 bases not matched to a gene; V was cut back by 5 bases and J by 0 bases. The germline gives CDR1 SGHAT, CDR2 FQNNGV. There are 16 residues in the CDR3. CDR3 coding DNA: TGTGCCAGCAGCCCCCATGGAGGGGGCATGAACACTGAAGCTTTCTTT. This sequence encodes CASSPHGGGMNTEAFF.

In its sample, this clonotype was seen many times. V is TRBV12-3 or TRBV12-4 and J is TRBJ2-2, with 13 nucleotides matching TRBD2. V was clipped by 4 bases and J by 7 bases; unmatched bases: 9. This CDR3 contains 17 residues. In DNA, the CDR3 is TGTGCCAGCAGTTACAGCGGACTAGCGGGAGTGGGCGGGGAGCTGTTTTTT. Translating gives CASSYSGLAGVGGELFF.

This clonotype was detected only a few times. DNA of the CDR3: TGTGCCAGCAGCTTAGCCATTACAGGGACCGCCGGGGAGCTGTTTTTT. Residues: CASSLAITGTAGELFF. The chain recombines TRBV13 with TRBJ2-2; a possible D gene is TRBD1 (6 bases). The CDR3 is 16 residues long. Trimming left V 1 base short and J 6 bases short, with 15 bases between. Germline CDR1 is PRHDT and CDR2 is FYEKMQ (reference sequence).

This chain links TRBV7-2 with TRBJ1-5; D remains ambiguous. Germline loops: CDR1 SGHTA, CDR2 FQGNSA. The CDR3 runs 12 residues. Trimming shortened V by 8 bases and J by 4 bases, and 9 bases separated the two germline ends. The CDR3 DNA follows: TGTGCCAGCGGAGAATGGAATCAGCCCCAGCATTTT. This codes for CASGEWNQPQHF. The entire variable domain, with the rest obtained from reference TRBV7-2 and TRBJ1-5, is as follows: GAGVSQSPSNKVTEKGKDVELRCDPISGHTALYWYRQSLGQGLEFLIYFQGNSAPDKSGLPSDRFSAERTGGSVSTLTIQRTQQEDSAVYLCASGEWNQPQHFGDGTRLSIL.

This clonotype was counted at least ten times. V and J are TRBV6-5 and TRBJ1-2; D uncertain. The CDR3 is 11 residues long. The V gene lost 2 bases and the J gene lost 7 bases, with 5 bases spanning the gap. The germline V gene has CDR1 MNHEY and CDR2 SVGAGI. The CDR3 DNA reads TGTGCCAGCAGTTACCCCGGTGGCTACACCTTC. Translating gives CASSYPGGYTF.

This clonotype was seen ten or more times. This chain links TRBV19 with TRBJ1-5; 7 bases match TRBD1. Germline lookup yields CDR1 LNHDA and CDR2 SQIVND (reference sequence). With 3 bases clipped from V and 10 bases from J, the junction kept 6 bases outside the gene matches. There are 13 residues in the CDR3. The CDR3 DNA is TGTGCCAGTAGTATCGGGACAGCACTTCCCCAGCATTTT. Translating gives CASSIGTALPQHF.

This chain uses TRBV6-2 or TRBV6-3 with TRBJ2-2, with D uncertain. Looked up from germline, CDR1 is MNHEY and CDR2 is SVGEGT. CDR3 length: 15 amino acids. V dropped 1 base and J dropped 5 bases, with 11 bases sitting between them. CDR3 DNA: TGTGCCAGCAGTTACTTGGGTTTGAGAACCGGGGAGCTGTTTTTT. Its protein is CASSYLGLRTGELFF.

The table lists this clonotype with many counts. The CDR3 here is CASSTGTENYGYTF. The CDR3 nucleotides are TGTGCCAGCAGCACCGGGACAGAAAACTATGGCTACACCTTC. V gene TRBV11-2 combines with J gene TRBJ1-2; TRBD1 matches at 7 bases. CDR1 is SGHAT, CDR2 FQNNGV, per germline. The CDR3 spans 14 residues. Germline trimming cut 5 bases from V and 2 bases from J; bases unmatched to any gene: 5.

This clonotype has a count of ten or more. This sequence joins TRBV7-9 and TRBJ2-7, with 14 bases aligning to TRBD2. This CDR3 region has 16 residues. Trimming at V came to 1 base and at J to 4 bases, leaving 3 bases not matched to a gene. CDR1 SEHNR and CDR2 FQNEAQ come from the germline V gene (reference sequence). The DNA of the CDR3 is TGTGCCAGCAGCTTAGAGGGACTAGCGGGAGCATACGAGCAGTACTTC. Amino acids: CASSLEGLAGAYEQYF.

This clonotype came up many times. This chain connects TRBV5-4 to TRBJ2-5; TRBD1 or TRBD2 may be the D gene (6 bases each). Germline V gives CDR1 SGHNT, CDR2 YYREEE (reference sequence). The CDR3 length is 15 residues. Trimming removed 0 bases at V and 5 bases at J, with 14 bases between. The CDR3 DNA reads TGTGCCAGCAGCTTGGAGGCGGTAGGGGGGGAGACCCAGTACTTC. Its protein product is CASSLEAVGGETQYF.

The table lists this clonotype with many counts. A much more abundant neighbour one base away suggests this may be a read error. The rearrangement joins TRBV28 to TRBJ1-1, with TRBD1 as a possible D gene (6 bases). The germline gives CDR1 MDHEN, CDR2 SYDVKM. The CDR3 is 13 amino acids. V was pared by 5 bases and J by 6 bases, with 13 bases between. CDR3 residues: CASSPGTRPEAFF. The CDR3 nucleotides read TGTGCCAGCAGTCCCGGGACAAGGCCTGAAGCTTTCTTT.

This clonotype was detected only a few times. The chain uses TRBV18 and TRBJ2-7; D may be TRBD1 (6 bases). The CDR3 runs 14 residues. V was pared by 3 bases and J by 6 bases, with 15 bases between. The V gene's germline CDR1 is KGHSH and CDR2 LQKENI. The CDR3 sequence is CASSPAGAVSEQYF. The CDR3 DNA is TGTGCCAGCTCACCTGCAGGGGCGGTCAGCGAGCAGTACTTC.

In its sample, this clonotype was seen many times. The rearrangement uses TRBV2 and TRBJ2-7; 9 bases align to TRBD1. The CDR3 runs to 12 residues. Germline CDR1 is SNHLY and CDR2 is FYNNEI. The J segment lost 3 bases and the V segment lost 6 bases, leaving 0 bases of the junction unmatched. The CDR3 DNA sequence: TGTGCCAGCAGGGGACAGGGCTACGAGCAGTACTTC. It translates to CASRGQGYEQYF.

This clonotype showed up many times. This chain connects TRBV10-3 to TRBJ2-1; a weak D match, TRBD1 (6 bases). Germline assignment: CDR1 ENHRY and CDR2 SYGVKD. The CDR3 totals 16 residues. Trimming removed 6 bases from V and 5 bases from J, with 20 bases in between. In DNA form, the CDR3 reads TGTGCCATCAGCATAACAGGGCCCTCGGGTGACAATGAGCAGTTCTTC. Translating it yields CAISITGPSGDNEQFF.

Ten or more counts support this clonotype. V and J are TRBV7-2 and TRBJ2-7; possibly TRBD2 for D (6 bases). Germline V gene sequence: CDR1 SGHTA, CDR2 FQGNSA. The CDR3 loop spans 15 amino acids. V was cut by 2 bases and J by 3 bases, with 14 bases left in between. The CDR3 loop reads CASSLNGGSGYEQYF. CDR3 coding DNA: TGTGCCAGCAGCTTAAACGGAGGGAGCGGCTACGAGCAGTACTTC.

At least ten counts were recorded for this clonotype. The chain carries TRBV6-1 and TRBJ1-2, with D uncertain. V lost 4 bases, J lost 2 bases, and 11 bases lay in between. CDR1 MNHNS and CDR2 SASEGT come from the germline V gene. This CDR3 is built from 14 residues. The CDR3 here is CASSARENNYGYTF. For the CDR3, the DNA is TGTGCCAGCAGTGCACGGGAGAACAACTATGGCTACACCTTC.

The V call is TRBV19, the J call TRBJ2-7, with 11 bases fitting TRBD2. Germline CDR1 LNHDA, CDR2 SQIVND (reference sequence). The CDR3 extends over 17 amino acids. V was clipped by 4 bases and J by 1 base; unmatched bases: 9. CDR3 residues: CASSSLAGGTLSYEQYF. The CDR3 DNA reads TGTGCCAGTAGTAGCCTAGCGGGAGGTACTCTATCCTACGAGCAGTACTTC.

The table lists this clonotype with a few counts. The chain carries TRBV12-3 or TRBV12-4 and TRBJ1-6, with 7 bases matching TRBD1. The junction had 5 bases not matched to a gene; V was cut back by 6 bases and J by 3 bases. The CDR3 loop spans 15 amino acids. CDR3 in amino acids: CASRRTGNYNSPLHF. The CDR3 DNA is TGTGCCAGCAGGAGGACAGGCAACTATAATTCACCCCTCCACTTT.

Ten or more counts support this clonotype. The chain has TRBV15 and TRBJ1-3; D unclear. The V and J ends lost 3 bases and 4 bases respectively, with 7 bases between them. The CDR3 runs 13 residues. Germline lookup yields CDR1 LNHNV and CDR2 YYDKDF (reference sequence). CDR3 residues: CATSSTAGNTIYF. The CDR3 DNA is TGTGCCACCAGCAGTACAGCCGGAAACACCATATATTTT.

There are many counts of this clonotype. The V and J genes are TRBV30 and TRBJ1-1; 7 nucleotides match TRBD1. Looked up from germline, CDR1 is GTSNPN and CDR2 is SVGIG (reference sequence). The CDR3 is made up of 13 amino acids. Germline trimming cut 3 bases from V and 5 bases from J; bases unmatched to any gene: 6. For the CDR3, the DNA is TGTGCCTGGAGAAGGACAGGCCAGACTGAAGCTTTCTTT. Protein: CAWRRTGQTEAFF.

The table lists this clonotype with many counts. CDR3 protein: CASSWTSGGETQYF. The CDR3 DNA sequence: TGTGCCAGCAGCTGGACTAGCGGAGGGGAGACCCAGTACTTC. The chain employs TRBV7-2 and TRBJ2-5; 10 bases are a match to TRBD2. Germline assignment: CDR1 SGHTA and CDR2 FQGNSA. The CDR3 is 14 amino acids. The V gene end was trimmed by 4 bases and the J gene end by 5 bases; junction bases not matched to a gene: 4. The full variable domain, its missing parts supplied by reference TRBV7-2 and TRBJ2-5, is GAGVSQSPSNKVTEKGKDVELRCDPISGHTALYWYRQSLGQGLEFLIYFQGNSAPDKSGLPSDRFSAERTGGSVSTLTIQRTQQEDSAVYLCASSWTSGGETQYFGPGTRLLVL.

This clonotype showed up many times. The V and J genes are TRBV29-1 and TRBJ2-7; 10 nucleotides align to TRBD2. The V gene end was trimmed by 7 bases and the J gene end by 1 base; junction bases not matched to a gene: 10. This CDR3 spans 15 amino acids. Germline V gene lookup returns CDR1 SQVTM and CDR2 ANQGSEA. The CDR3 nucleotides read TGCAGCGCCTCGTTAGCGGGAGGATATTCCTACGAGCAGTACTTC. Amino acid sequence: CSASLAGGYSYEQYF.

The chain is built from TRBV20-1 and TRBJ2-5; D might be TRBD2 (6 bases). The CDR3 is made up of 14 amino acids. V was cut by 5 bases and J by 0 bases, with 13 bases left in between. The germline CDR1 and CDR2 sequences are DFQATT and SNEGSKA (reference sequence). CDR3 amino acids: CSAPSRGNQETQYF. CDR3 nucleotides: TGCAGTGCTCCCTCACGGGGGAACCAAGAGACCCAGTACTTC.

This clonotype was detected many times. The chain combines TRBV27 with TRBJ1-2; maybe TRBD1 (5 bases). From germline, CDR1 is MNHEY and CDR2 SMNVEV (reference sequence). The CDR3 loop spans 14 amino acids. With 1 base removed from V and 4 bases from J, the gap between germline ends came to 10 bases. This CDR3 reads CASSLYGGVYGYTF. Here the CDR3 DNA reads TGTGCCAGCAGTTTATATGGGGGAGTCTATGGCTACACCTTC.